The 14 T cell receptor beta chains below all came from one sample that was sequenced in a study of T cell changes during pregnancy in multiple sclerosis. TCRdb keeps only in-frame clones here, not all; method: immunoSEQ multiplex PCR. The sample includes around 31,000 clones, roughly 91% of them seen just once. The specimen comprised CD4+ T cells from peripheral blood mononuclear cells, sampled in the second trimester of pregnancy. The receptor set was obtained from a female donor with multiple sclerosis, enrolled in a pregnancy study.

This chain's CDR3 is CASSLSPGTIYF. The CDR3 bases are TGTGCCAGTAGTCTCTCGCCGGGCACCATATATTTT. V gene TRBV19 combines with J gene TRBJ1-3, with D hard to call. The CDR3 loop spans 12 amino acids. Germline values: CDR1 LNHDA, CDR2 SQIVND (reference sequence). The germline V and J ends were trimmed by 5 bases and 9 bases, with 11 bases remaining between them.

V and J are TRBV6-5 and TRBJ1-1, with TRBD1 as a possible D gene (6 bases). CDR1 and CDR2 (germline): MNHEY, SVGAGI. The CDR3 spans 14 residues. With 4 bases removed from V and 4 bases from J, the gap between germline ends came to 13 bases. The CDR3: CASSFRGGGTEAFF. The CDR3, as DNA: TGTGCCAGCAGTTTCAGGGGTGGCGGCACTGAAGCTTTCTTT.

V is TRBV29-1 and J is TRBJ2-7; D not certain. The CDR3 totals 10 residues. Looked up from germline, CDR1 is SQVTM and CDR2 is ANQGSEA. Between the trimmed V and J ends, which lost 4 bases and 7 bases, there was a span of 8 bases. CDR3: CSVGHGEQYF. CDR3 DNA sequence: TGCAGCGTTGGACATGGAGAGCAGTACTTC.

The V call is TRBV15, the J call TRBJ1-2; TRBD1 is a possible D gene (6 bases). This CDR3 has 14 amino acids. V was shortened by 1 base and J by 4 bases, with 10 bases between the two germline ends. CDR1 and CDR2 from the germline V gene are LNHNV and YYDKDF (reference sequence). CDR3 DNA sequence: TGTGCCACCAGCAGAGCAGGACAGAGCTATGGCTACACCTTC. Translated: CATSRAGQSYGYTF.

The chain has TRBV19 and TRBJ2-1; 7 bases fit TRBD1. The V gene end was trimmed by 4 bases and the J gene end by 9 bases; junction bases not matched to a gene: 9. The CDR3 spans 14 residues. Germline loops: CDR1 LNHDA, CDR2 SQIVND (reference sequence). In DNA, the CDR3 is TGTGCCAGTAGTACAACCGGGACAGACGGTGAGCAGTTCTTC. It codes for CASSTTGTDGEQFF.

V gene TRBV28 combines with J gene TRBJ1-2, with TRBD1 matching 8 bases. The CDR3 loop spans 13 amino acids. Germline V gene data show CDR1 as MDHEN and CDR2 as SYDVKM. Trimming cost V 6 bases and J 7 bases; bases outside gene matches: 7. CDR3: CASRPLQGGGYTF. CDR3 sequence (DNA): TGTGCCAGCAGACCATTACAGGGGGGTGGCTACACCTTC.

V is TRBV2 and J is TRBJ2-1; D may be TRBD2 (6 bases). This CDR3 has 16 amino acids. The V gene lost 4 bases and the J gene lost 0 bases, with 13 bases spanning the gap. The germline CDR1 and CDR2 sequences are SNHLY and FYNNEI. The CDR3 DNA sequence: TGTGCCAGCAGTGGGGGGGAATCTAGCTCCTACAATGAGCAGTTCTTC. This encodes CASSGGESSSYNEQFF.

The chain carries TRBV2 and TRBJ2-4; tentatively, D is TRBD1 (5 bases). Trimming shortened V by 3 bases and J by 5 bases, and 17 bases separated the two germline ends. CDR3 length: 16 amino acids. Germline CDR1 and CDR2: SNHLY and FYNNEI. The CDR3 sequence is CASSDLAGLGENIQYF. The CDR3 DNA reads TGTGCCAGCAGTGATTTGGCAGGGCTTGGGGAAAACATTCAGTACTTC.

The V call is TRBV5-6, the J call TRBJ2-1, with 10 bases that match TRBD1. V trimming: 10 bases; J trimming: 9 bases; junction bases outside the gene matches: 7. Germline V gene sequence: CDR1 SGHDT, CDR2 YYEEEE. This CDR3 spans 12 amino acids. The CDR3 DNA reads TGTGCCTCCCGGACAGGGGGTCCTGAGCAGTTCTTC. Encoded protein: CASRTGGPEQFF.

This clone was recorded only once. V usage is TRBV30 and J usage is TRBJ1-5; 7 bases fit TRBD1. V was clipped by 2 bases and J by 6 bases; unmatched bases: 4. Germline V gene sequence: CDR1 GTSNPN, CDR2 SVGIG (reference sequence). The CDR3 is 13 amino acids. The CDR3 spells CAWSMEGAQPQHF. In DNA, the CDR3 is TGTGCCTGGAGTATGGAGGGGGCTCAGCCCCAGCATTTT. The complete variable domain, with remaining parts taken from reference TRBV30 and TRBJ1-5, reads SQTIHQWPATLVQPVGSPLSLECTVEGTSNPNLYWYRQAAGRGLQLLFYSVGIGQISSEVPQNLSASRPQDRQFILSSKKLLLSDSGFYLCAWSMEGAQPQHFGDGTRLSIL.

The V and J genes are TRBV4-1 and TRBJ1-4; weak D call: TRBD1 (5 bases). The CDR3 consists of 14 residues. V shed 3 bases and J shed 4 bases, with 9 bases lying between them. Looked up from germline, CDR1 is MGHRA and CDR2 is YSYEKL. The CDR3 region is CASSHRVFNEKLFF. CDR3 nucleotide sequence: TGCGCCAGCAGCCACAGGGTCTTTAATGAAAAACTGTTTTTT.

This chain links TRBV7-9 with TRBJ1-1; D is perhaps TRBD1 (6 bases). CDR1 SEHNR and CDR2 FQNEAQ come from the germline V gene (reference sequence). V lost 5 bases to trimming and J lost 5 bases, with 18 bases between them. This CDR3 comprises 15 residues. The CDR3 bases are TGTGCCAGCAGCCCCCGGGCAGGGGTAGGAACTGAAGCTTTCTTT. Protein product: CASSPRAGVGTEAFF.

V usage is TRBV5-4 and J usage is TRBJ2-6, with D uncertain. Trimming removed 4 bases at V and 4 bases at J, with 12 bases between. Germline CDR1 SGHNT, CDR2 YYREEE (reference sequence). This CDR3 spans 15 amino acids. In DNA, the CDR3 is TGTGCCAGCAGCCCCCCAACGGTGGGGGCCAACGTCCTGACTTTC. It specifies CASSPPTVGANVLTF.

A single count supports this clone. The V gene is TRBV28, the J gene TRBJ1-1; D possibly corresponds to TRBD1 (5 bases). Deletions cut 0 bases from V and 11 bases from J, with 13 bases between. Germline-derived CDR1 and CDR2 are MDHEN and SYDVKM. This CDR3 has 13 residues. This chain's CDR3 is CASSLWADTWAFF. DNA of the CDR3: TGTGCCAGCAGTTTATGGGCGGACACTTGGGCTTTCTTT.